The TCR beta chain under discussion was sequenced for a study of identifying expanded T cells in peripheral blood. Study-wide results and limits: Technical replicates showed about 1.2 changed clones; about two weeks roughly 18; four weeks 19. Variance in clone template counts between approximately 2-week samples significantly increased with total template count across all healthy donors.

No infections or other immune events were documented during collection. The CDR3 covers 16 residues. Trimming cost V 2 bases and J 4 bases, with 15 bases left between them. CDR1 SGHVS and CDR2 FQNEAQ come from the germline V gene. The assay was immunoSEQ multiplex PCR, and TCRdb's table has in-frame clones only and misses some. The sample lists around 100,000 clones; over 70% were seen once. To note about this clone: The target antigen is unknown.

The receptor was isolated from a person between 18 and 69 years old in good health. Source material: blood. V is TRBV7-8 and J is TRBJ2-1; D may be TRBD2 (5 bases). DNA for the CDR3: TGTGCCAGCAGCTTAATGACGGCTAGCCCTTACAATGAGCAGTTCTTC. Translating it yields CASSLMTASPYNEQFF.